This T cell receptor (beta chain) comes out of a study of blood T cell repertoires in COVID-19. Study-wide background: Sites in the United States, Italy and Spain provided acute and convalescent COVID-19 samples. The cDNA or gDNA used as material had been derived from T cells, B-cell-depleted T cells, or PBMCs.

In the source study's methods: By means of reference gene primer amplification, nucleated cell counts were estimated. The assay was immunoSEQ multiplex PCR, and TCRdb's table has in-frame clones only and misses some. The V and J calls and clone size were taken over from that table, and D and trimming were inferred from the DNA. The sample consists of 310,000 or so clones, 83% of them appearing once. The germline CDR1 and CDR2 sequences are MNHEY and SMNVEV (reference sequence). Losses at the gene ends were 2 bases for V and 6 bases for J; bases not matched to a gene: 8. The CDR3 covers 15 residues. This chain joins TRBV27 and TRBJ1-1, with 8 nucleotides matching TRBD1. The sequenced sample was peripheral blood. The clonotype originates from a woman in her forties or fifties with acute or convalescent COVID-19. The CDR3 region has the DNA TGTGCCAGCAGTTTAGACCCACAGGGGGTAGCTGAAGCTTTCTTT. It specifies CASSLDPQGVAEAFF.